These 10 T cell receptor beta chains share one sample of origin, sequenced in a study of post-analysis software for immune sequencing data. The study, taken as a whole, reports: Roughly five TRBV segments were significantly more frequent in patients than in controls. TRBV5-6, TRBV5-1 and TRBV20-1 were among these segments.

These receptors' antigens are unknown. Unique molecular identifiers were present in the TCR beta cDNA libraries. TCRdb processed the PCR reads anew with MiXCR; each CDR3 protein has one entry. The table lists 550,000 to 700,000 distinct CDR3 sequences, around 44% of them singletons. Sequencing used blood. Receptors were obtained from a girl between 10 and 17 years old with multiple sclerosis.

This clonotype turned up a few times. This rearrangement joins TRBV5-6 to TRBJ1-3; D might be TRBD1 (5 bases). The ends were cut back, 0 bases at V and 0 bases at J, with 13 bases in the middle. This CDR3 comprises 17 residues. Per germline, CDR1 SGHDT and CDR2 YYEEEE. The CDR3 DNA follows: TGTGCCAGCAGCTTGGACGGGGACTATCTCTCTGGAAACACCATATATTTT. Translating gives CASSLDGDYLSGNTIYF.

The rearrangement uses TRBV20-1 and TRBJ2-1; 7 bases are shared with TRBD1. Germline CDR1 reads DFQATT; CDR2 reads SNEGSKA (reference sequence). The CDR3 runs to 14 residues. V gave up 5 bases and J gave up 8 bases; unmatched junction bases: 12. The CDR3 reads CSAPYRGGSHEQFF. As DNA, the CDR3 is TGCAGTGCTCCTTACAGGGGTGGCTCCCATGAGCAGTTCTTC.

This chain connects TRBV4-1 to TRBJ1-2, with no clear D. The CDR3 is 14 amino acids. V lost 0 bases, J lost 3 bases, and 8 bases lay in between. Per germline, CDR1 MGHRA and CDR2 YSYEKL. CDR3 sequence (DNA): TGCGCCAGCAGCCAAGACGCAGGTTACTATGGCTACACCTTC. Its protein product is CASSQDAGYYGYTF.

This clonotype has a handful of counts. The V and J genes are TRBV10-3 and TRBJ1-1; 7 bases align to TRBD1. Germline CDR1 ENHRY, CDR2 SYGVKD. The junction had 6 bases not matched to a gene; V was cut back by 8 bases and J by 0 bases. The CDR3 is 14 amino acids. CDR3 nucleotide sequence: TGTGCCATCGGGGACAGTCGAATGAACACTGAAGCTTTCTTT. This codes for CAIGDSRMNTEAFF.

The chain has TRBV5-1 and TRBJ1-2; 8 bases are a match to TRBD1. CDR3 length: 16 amino acids. Trimming took 3 bases from V and 4 from J; bases not matched to a gene: 11. In germline, CDR1 is SGHRS, CDR2 YFSETQ. The CDR3 protein is CASSSTQGARVYGYTF. The CDR3 DNA is TGCGCCAGCAGCTCGACCCAGGGGGCGCGCGTCTATGGCTACACCTTC. The variable domain in full, completed from reference TRBV5-1 and TRBJ1-2, reads KAGVTQTPRYLIKTRGQQVTLSCSPISGHRSVSWYQQTPGQGLQFLFEYFSETQRNKGNFPGRFSGRQFSNSRSEMNVSTLELGDSALYLCASSSTQGARVYGYTFGSGTRLTVV.

Only a few counts were recorded for this clonotype. This chain links TRBV7-2 with TRBJ2-1, with D possibly TRBD1 on 7 matching bases. The V gene's germline CDR1 is SGHTA and CDR2 FQGNSA. The CDR3 has 13 residues. Trimming stripped 7 bases from V and 15 bases from J, with 22 bases between. The CDR3 sequence: CASNAGGTLVTFF. CDR3 sequence (DNA): TGTGCCAGCAACGCAGGGGGGACCCTTGTCACGTTCTTC. The full variable domain, with the rest looked up from reference TRBV7-2 and TRBJ2-1, is GAGVSQSPSNKVTEKGKDVELRCDPISGHTALYWYRQSLGQGLEFLIYFQGNSAPDKSGLPSDRFSAERTGGSVSTLTIQRTQQEDSAVYLCASNAGGTLVTFFGPGTRLTVL.

This clonotype was found once. The chain's CDR3 is CASSSPHQIDYEQYF. CDR3 DNA sequence: TGTGCCAGCAGCTCCCCGCATCAGATAGACTACGAGCAGTACTTC. The V gene is TRBV7-9, the J gene TRBJ2-7; D is uncertain. The CDR3 covers 15 residues. Per germline, CDR1 SEHNR and CDR2 FQNEAQ (reference sequence). The V end was cut by 4 bases, the J end by 3 bases, with 16 bases between. The full variable domain, rest sourced from reference TRBV7-9 and TRBJ2-7, is DTGVSQNPRHKITKRGQNVTFRCDPISEHNRLYWYRQTLGQGPEFLTYFQNEAQLEKSRLLSDRFSAERPKGSFSTLEIQRTEQGDSAMYLCASSSPHQIDYEQYFGPGTRLTVT.

This clonotype was found a few times. V and J are TRBV27 and TRBJ2-5; 10 bases align to TRBD2. The CDR3 totals 16 residues. CDR1 and CDR2 from the germline V gene are MNHEY and SMNVEV (reference sequence). The ends lost 4 bases at V and 6 bases at J; junction bases unmatched: 11. In DNA form, the CDR3 reads TGTGCCAGCAGTTACCGAGCGGGAGGGCCGGGAAAGACCCAGTACTTC. Protein product: CASSYRAGGPGKTQYF.

The V call is TRBV7-2, the J call TRBJ2-1; 8 nucleotides match TRBD2. Gene TRBJ2-7 matches the end of the DNA better, so the J call may be wrong. The germline V gene encodes CDR1 SGHTA and CDR2 FQGNSA. The CDR3 is 14 residues long. The CDR3 protein is CASSWSGGDNEQYF. In DNA form, the CDR3 reads TGTGCCAGCAGCTGGAGCGGGGGTGACAATGAGCAGTACTTC.

The V call is TRBV10-3, the J call TRBJ2-5, with D unclear. Germline V gene lookup returns CDR1 ENHRY and CDR2 SYGVKD. The length of the CDR3 is 14 residues. Trimming took off 2 bases at V and 4 bases at J, with 11 bases between the two ends. The CDR3 nucleotides read TGTGCCATCAGTGAGGAAGGGATTGGAGAGACCCAGTACTTC. Translation: CAISEEGIGETQYF.